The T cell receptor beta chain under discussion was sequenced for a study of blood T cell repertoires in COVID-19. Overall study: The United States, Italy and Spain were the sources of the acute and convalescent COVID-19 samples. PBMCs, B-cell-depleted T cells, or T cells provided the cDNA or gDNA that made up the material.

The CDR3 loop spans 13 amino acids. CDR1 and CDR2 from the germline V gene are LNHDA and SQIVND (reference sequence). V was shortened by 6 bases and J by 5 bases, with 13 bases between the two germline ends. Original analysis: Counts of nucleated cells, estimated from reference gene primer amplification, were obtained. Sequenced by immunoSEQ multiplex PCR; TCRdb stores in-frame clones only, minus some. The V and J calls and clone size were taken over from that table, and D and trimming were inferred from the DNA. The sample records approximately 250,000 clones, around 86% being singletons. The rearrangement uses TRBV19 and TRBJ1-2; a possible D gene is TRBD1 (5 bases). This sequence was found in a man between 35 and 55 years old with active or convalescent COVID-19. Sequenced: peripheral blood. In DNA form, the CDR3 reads TGTGCCAGTAGACCCAGGGTCGGTTATGGCTACACCTTC. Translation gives CASRPRVGYGYTF.